This is a list of T cell receptor beta chains from one sample in a study of T cell responses to AZD1222 COVID-19 vaccine. Libraries were prepared by immunoSEQ multiplex PCR; TCRdb keeps only in-frame clonotypes and omits some of them. The sample records 100,000 to 150,000 clones, around 86% being singletons. The material was peripheral blood, obtained on day 0 of AZD1222 vaccination. The receptors here all came from an adult in good health. Each CDR3 is given with its conserved first and last residue. The order of the fields is D gene, J gene, clone size, V gene, CDR3 protein. The D gene is left open where the match is weak. Some rows mark clone size as missing; the rest say once, few, many or name a class of expanded clone.

.,TRBJ1-5,.,TRBV21-1,CASSKALRTQPQHF
.,TRBJ1-5,.,TRBV10-3,CAISEGVSNQPQHF
.,TRBJ2-3,.,TRBV28,CASSLFDRDTQYF
TRBD2,TRBJ2-3,.,TRBV29-1,CSTERGGAPDTQYF
TRBD1,TRBJ1-2,few,TRBV11-2,CASSGTGGGYGYTF
TRBD1,TRBJ1-6,.,TRBV30,CAWSPDRPRLHF
.,TRBJ1-4,.,TRBV10-3,CAISAFASGAREKLFF
TRBD1,TRBJ1-2,once,TRBV7-2,CASSLNGRQGYGYTF
.,TRBJ2-1,.,TRBV11-2,CASSLDRGLPNEQFF
.,TRBJ2-4,.,TRBV5-8,CASSLDGARVAKNIQYF
.,TRBJ2-7,.,TRBV24-1,CATSEGSSYEQYF
.,TRBJ2-7,few,TRBV7-8,CASSSSWGSYEQYF
TRBD1,TRBJ2-2,.,TRBV7-9,CASSFLGQTNTGELFF
.,TRBJ2-1,few,TRBV7-3,CASTRDPGNNEQFF
.,TRBJ2-7,.,TRBV5-1,CASSLVLQLGEQYF
.,TRBJ2-1,.,TRBV27,CASSPGAGYVGAFEQFF
.,TRBJ2-3,.,TRBV5-4,CASSFGSAEGNTQYF
.,TRBJ2-7,.,TRBV11-2,CASSPTDKAYEQYF
.,TRBJ1-1,.,TRBV12-3/TRBV12-4,CASSFRRDTEAFF
.,TRBJ2-7,.,TRBV11-2,CASSPGLYYEQYF
TRBD1,TRBJ2-7,.,TRBV5-1,CASSSTGGSNEQYF
TRBD2,TRBJ2-7,.,TRBV5-1,CASSFTSGGFYEQYF
.,TRBJ1-1,.,TRBV6-5,CASKVSAINTEAFF
.,TRBJ1-1,.,TRBV7-9,CASSFETVIAEAFF
.,TRBJ1-3,.,TRBV15,CATSRIDISGNTIYF
TRBD2,TRBJ2-7,.,TRBV28,CASSSLAPYEQYF
.,TRBJ2-7,.,TRBV7-2,CASSSYYEQYF
.,TRBJ1-1,.,TRBV19,CASMRVNTEAFF
.,TRBJ2-7,.,TRBV6-1,CASSESRPPYEQYF
.,TRBJ1-4,.,TRBV6-5,CASRPAGATNEKLFF
.,TRBJ2-7,.,TRBV18,CASSRGDEQYF
TRBD2,TRBJ2-5,.,TRBV6-5,CASSRGGLQETQYF
TRBD2,TRBJ2-7,.,TRBV7-2,CASSETSGGAHEQYF
TRBD1,TRBJ1-5,.,TRBV2,CASRLDRVGQPQHF
.,TRBJ2-7,.,TRBV5-1,CASSSGANEQYF
TRBD2,TRBJ2-7,.,TRBV7-2,CASTLAGAYEQYF
.,TRBJ2-1,.,TRBV5-6,CASSDSGTYNEQFF
TRBD1,TRBJ1-5,.,TRBV28,CASRGRRGQAQPQHF
TRBD1,TRBJ2-5,.,TRBV7-9,CASSVGTALGETQYF
.,TRBJ1-3,.,TRBV7-2,CASSHGKSGNTIYF
.,TRBJ1-4,.,TRBV27,CASKGRANEKLFF
TRBD2,TRBJ2-2,.,TRBV7-2,CASSLAWGGTGELFF
TRBD2,TRBJ2-3,.,TRBV20-1,CSASPPSGREASDTQYF
.,TRBJ2-1,.,TRBV24-1,CATSSVGQLNSDEQFF
.,TRBJ1-5,.,TRBV7-2,CASSLAGVGFNQPQHF
TRBD1,TRBJ1-2,.,TRBV6-6,CASRHQNTRDSYGYTF
.,TRBJ2-7,.,TRBV7-8,CASSLVGGASYEQYF
.,TRBJ1-1,.,TRBV27,CASNPGQPDTEAFF
TRBD2,TRBJ2-3,.,TRBV19,CASSWWAASGGEDTQYF
.,TRBJ2-2,.,TRBV9,CASGRGNTGELFF
.,TRBJ1-1,.,TRBV10-3,CAISESTENEAFF
.,TRBJ1-3,.,TRBV11-2,CASSQNAGSGNTIYF